These 25 T cell receptor beta chains were sequenced from one sample in a study of T cell changes during pregnancy in multiple sclerosis. Here immunoSEQ multiplex PCR was the method, and the copy in TCRdb shows in-frame clones only, minus some. The sample includes around 59,000 clones, roughly nine tenths seen only once; the top ten take 2.8%. Sequences were derived from peripheral blood, sampled in the third trimester of pregnancy. The source is a female donor in good health, enrolled as a control in a pregnancy study.

The J gene is TRBJ1-2, the V gene TRBV5-1; 7 nucleotides match TRBD1. The CDR3 covers 13 residues. V shed 3 bases, J shed 7 bases, and the junction held 6 bases outside the gene matches. The germline CDR1 and CDR2 sequences are SGHRS and YFSETQ. CDR3 loop: CASSWGTETGYTF. In DNA form, the CDR3 reads TGCGCCAGCAGCTGGGGGACAGAAACTGGCTACACCTTC. The full variable domain, its missing parts supplied by reference TRBV5-1 and TRBJ1-2, is KAGVTQTPRYLIKTRGQQVTLSCSPISGHRSVSWYQQTPGQGLQFLFEYFSETQRNKGNFPGRFSGRQFSNSRSEMNVSTLELGDSALYLCASSWGTETGYTFGSGTRLTVV.

Only one count was recorded for this clone. The chain combines TRBV5-1 with TRBJ2-2, with TRBD1 matching 7 bases. Trimming at V came to 0 bases and at J to 5 bases, leaving 7 bases not matched to a gene. The CDR3 is made up of 16 amino acids. Germline lookup yields CDR1 SGHRS and CDR2 YFSETQ. CDR3 in amino acids: CASSLEGQLQTGELFF. The DNA of the CDR3 is TGCGCCAGCAGCTTGGAGGGACAGCTGCAAACCGGGGAGCTGTTTTTT.

This chain joins TRBV11-2 and TRBJ1-1; a possible D gene is TRBD1 (6 bases). The CDR3 runs to 13 residues. Trimming cost V 10 bases and J 0 bases, with 12 bases left between them. Germline V CDR1 and CDR2: SGHAT, FQNNGV. CDR3 in DNA: TGTGCCATCCCGGGGGGCTTGAACACTGAAGCTTTCTTT. This translates into CAIPGGLNTEAFF.

The chain links TRBV11-2 to TRBJ1-2; 9 bases line up with TRBD1. Germline CDR1 and CDR2: SGHAT and FQNNGV. There are 15 residues in the CDR3. The trim removed 2 bases at V and 6 bases at J, leaving 7 bases unmatched. CDR3 sequence reads: CASSLPGTGLNGYTF. The CDR3 region has the DNA TGTGCCAGCAGCTTACCCGGGACAGGGTTGAATGGCTACACCTTC.

The chain carries TRBV7-2 and TRBJ2-1; 8 nucleotides agree with TRBD2. CDR3 length equals 14 residues. Germline V gene sequence: CDR1 SGHTA, CDR2 FQGNSA. V shed 5 bases, J shed 9 bases, and the junction held 9 bases outside the gene matches. In DNA form, the CDR3 reads TGTGCCAGCAGCCCTCCGGGACTAGGGACTGAGCAGTTCTTC. Protein sequence: CASSPPGLGTEQFF.

The chain employs TRBV6-1 and TRBJ2-1, with 9 positions matching TRBD2. The CDR3 sequence is 13 residues long. The V and J ends lost 8 bases and 8 bases, in that order; junction bases with no gene match: 7. Germline assignment: CDR1 MNHNS and CDR2 SASEGT. The CDR3 region is CASVLAGRDEQFF. The CDR3 DNA follows: TGTGCCAGCGTCCTAGCGGGAAGGGATGAGCAGTTCTTC.

Comments on this clone: Other DNA sequences within the sample encode an identical CDR3. The V gene is TRBV6-5, the J gene TRBJ1-2, with TRBD1 identical over 7 bases. CDR3 size: 14 residues. V lost 2 bases and J lost 4; bases outside the gene matches: 4. Germline V CDR1 and CDR2: MNHEY, SVGAGI. CDR3 protein: CASSYGRGTYGYTF. The CDR3 DNA follows: TGTGCCAGCAGTTACGGCAGGGGGACCTATGGCTACACCTTC.

The V gene is TRBV19, the J gene TRBJ1-4, with 11 bases aligning to TRBD1. Per the germline V gene, CDR1 is LNHDA and CDR2 is SQIVND (reference sequence). The V gene end was trimmed by 4 bases and the J gene end by 2 bases; junction bases not matched to a gene: 3. The CDR3 is 16 amino acids. The CDR3 spells CASSTRTGGTNEKLFF. The CDR3 DNA sequence: TGTGCCAGTAGTACTAGGACAGGGGGCACTAATGAAAAACTGTTTTTT.

The chain combines TRBV7-2 with TRBJ2-1; 9 bases align to TRBD2. There are 16 residues in the CDR3. V was pared by 5 bases and J by 2 bases, with 7 bases of the junction left unmatched. Germline lookup yields CDR1 SGHTA and CDR2 FQGNSA. The CDR3 nucleotides are TGTGCCAGCAGCCTCACAGCGGGAGGAACCTACAATGAGCAGTTCTTC. This codes for CASSLTAGGTYNEQFF.

The genes are TRBV5-8 and TRBJ1-1, with D maybe TRBD1 (5 bases). The CDR3 is 17 residues long. V was cut by 0 bases and J by 0 bases, with 15 bases left in between. Germline loops: CDR1 SGHTS, CDR2 YDEGEE. CDR3 sequence (DNA): TGTGCCAGCAGCTTGGCAGGGCCCCTTCTAATGAACACTGAAGCTTTCTTT. It encodes CASSLAGPLLMNTEAFF.

This chain joins TRBV6-5 and TRBJ1-2; 11 nucleotides line up with TRBD1. Trimming cost V 6 bases and J 2 bases; bases outside gene matches: 2. CDR1 and CDR2 (germline): MNHEY, SVGAGI. The CDR3 runs to 14 residues. The CDR3 DNA is TGTGCCAGCAGAGGACAGGGGGCGAACTATGGCTACACCTTC. Translation gives CASRGQGANYGYTF.

The chain combines TRBV11-3 with TRBJ2-5; D is perhaps TRBD2 (5 bases). The V end lost 3 bases, the J end lost 3 bases, and 14 bases lay between the germline ends. CDR1 and CDR2 (germline): SGHNT, YENEEA. CDR3 length equals 15 residues. In DNA, the CDR3 is TGTGCCAGCAGCTTCCCGCGGGCGGTGAAAGAGACCCAGTACTTC. Amino acid sequence: CASSFPRAVKETQYF.

This clone was seen just once. V and J are TRBV30 and TRBJ1-5, with D possibly being TRBD1 (5 bases). The CDR3 runs 13 residues. CDR1 and CDR2 (germline): GTSNPN, SVGIG (reference sequence). V lost 1 base and J 4 bases, leaving 8 bases between the germline ends. CDR3 sequence reads: CAWSGQGNQPQHF. The DNA for the CDR3 is TGTGCCTGGAGTGGCCAGGGAAATCAGCCCCAGCATTTT.

The gene calls are TRBV10-3 and TRBJ2-7, with TRBD1 identical over 7 bases. Germline assignment: CDR1 ENHRY and CDR2 SYGVKD. Trimming removed 10 bases from V and 5 bases from J; junction bases left unmatched: 5. There are 11 residues in the CDR3. The CDR3 nucleotides read TGTGCCACCCGGACAGGCGACGAGCAGTACTTC. Protein: CATRTGDEQYF.

This clone was seen a handful of times. This chain connects TRBV29-1 to TRBJ2-5; 10 bases map to TRBD1. The V segment lost 1 base and the J segment 4 bases; nucleotides outside the gene matches: 0. CDR1 and CDR2 from the germline V gene are SQVTM and ANQGSEA. The CDR3 loop spans 13 amino acids. In DNA form, the CDR3 reads TGCAGCGTTGAAGGGGACAGGGGAGAGACCCAGTACTTC. Amino acids: CSVEGDRGETQYF. Drawing the rest from reference TRBV29-1 and TRBJ2-5, the complete variable domain is SAVISQKPSRDICQRGTSLTIQCQVDSQVTMMFWYRQQPGQSLTLIATANQGSEATYESGFVIDKFPISRPNLTFSTLTVSNMSPEDSSIYLCSVEGDRGETQYFGPGTRLLVL.

This chain connects TRBV5-5 to TRBJ1-1, with TRBD1 matching 9 bases. The ends lost 3 bases at V and 4 bases at J; junction bases unmatched: 4. Germline CDR1 and CDR2: SGHKS and YYEKEE (reference sequence). The CDR3 contains 14 residues. CDR3 loop: CASSWGTGTTEAFF. The CDR3 DNA reads as TGTGCCAGCAGCTGGGGGACAGGGACCACTGAAGCTTTCTTT.

The rearrangement joins TRBV28 to TRBJ2-1; TRBD2 matches at 11 bases. V lost 6 bases, J lost 4 bases, and 26 bases stayed unmatched. Germline CDR1 is MDHEN and CDR2 is SYDVKM. The CDR3 loop spans 22 amino acids. CDR3 bases: TGTGCCAGCAGGCCTCAAGTGTCGAGGGGGACTAGCGGACCCCAAAGGTACAATGAGCAGTTCTTC. Protein sequence: CASRPQVSRGTSGPQRYNEQFF.

The V call is TRBV9, the J call TRBJ1-1, with TRBD1 as a possible D gene (6 bases). CDR3 length: 14 amino acids. Germline V gene data show CDR1 as SGDLS and CDR2 as YYNGEE. The germline V and J ends were trimmed by 0 bases and 5 bases, with 11 bases remaining between them. CDR3 region: CASSVDFQGTEAFF. The CDR3 bases are TGTGCCAGCAGCGTAGATTTTCAGGGGACTGAAGCTTTCTTT.

The rearrangement uses TRBV7-9 and TRBJ2-1, with 8 bases fitting TRBD2. Per germline, CDR1 SEHNR and CDR2 FQNEAQ (reference sequence). This CDR3 region has 14 residues. After removal of 5 bases from V and 10 bases from J, the junction contained 10 bases not matched to a gene. The CDR3 loop reads CASSPEGLVGEQFF. The CDR3 nucleotides read TGTGCCAGCAGCCCAGAGGGACTAGTCGGGGAGCAGTTCTTC. The complete variable domain, with remaining parts taken from reference TRBV7-9 and TRBJ2-1, reads DTGVSQNPRHKITKRGQNVTFRCDPISEHNRLYWYRQTLGQGPEFLTYFQNEAQLEKSRLLSDRFSAERPKGSFSTLEIQRTEQGDSAMYLCASSPEGLVGEQFFGPGTRLTVL.

The V gene is TRBV18, the J gene TRBJ1-2; 8 bases agree with TRBD1. Losses at the gene ends were 5 bases for V and 5 bases for J; bases not matched to a gene: 4. This CDR3 has 13 amino acids. Per the germline V gene, CDR1 is KGHSH and CDR2 is LQKENI. The CDR3 loop is CASSLDREYGYTF. As DNA, the CDR3 is TGTGCCAGCTCATTGGACAGGGAATATGGCTACACCTTC.

J is TRBJ1-1 and V is TRBV12-5; weak D call: TRBD1 (5 bases). The CDR3 is made up of 12 amino acids. Germline V gives CDR1 LGHNT, CDR2 FRNRAP. Trimming took off 1 base at V and 11 bases at J, with 11 bases between the two ends. CDR3 in amino acids: CASGLEWGGAFF. CDR3 in DNA: TGTGCTAGTGGTTTGGAATGGGGGGGGGCTTTCTTT.

The chain carries TRBV30 and TRBJ1-4, with a possible D match to TRBD1 (5 bases). This CDR3 spans 15 amino acids. Trimming cost V 0 bases and J 5 bases, with 13 bases left between them. The germline gives CDR1 GTSNPN, CDR2 SVGIG (reference sequence). The CDR3 region has the DNA TGTGCCTGGAGTGTAACGCAGGGAAGAAATGAAAAACTGTTTTTT. It encodes CAWSVTQGRNEKLFF.

CDR3 loop: CASSLTASYGYTF. For the CDR3, the DNA is TGTGCCAGCAGCCTGACTGCTAGTTATGGCTACACCTTC. The chain combines TRBV5-5 with TRBJ1-2; D gene ambiguous. V lost 4 bases to trimming and J lost 5 bases, with 12 bases between them. The CDR3 sequence is 13 residues long. The germline V gene has CDR1 SGHKS and CDR2 YYEKEE (reference sequence).

This clone was counted once. The chain has TRBV28 and TRBJ2-1; 7 positions agree with TRBD2. V lost 7 bases, J lost 2 bases, and 5 bases stayed unmatched. CDR1 and CDR2 (germline): MDHEN, SYDVKM. CDR3 length: 14 residues. Here the CDR3 reads CASMASGTYNEQFF. CDR3 coding DNA: TGTGCCAGCATGGCTAGCGGAACCTACAATGAGCAGTTCTTC.

V and J are TRBV6-1 and TRBJ2-3; TRBD2 agrees at 9 bases. Trimming took 8 bases from V and 2 from J; bases not matched to a gene: 8. Per the germline V gene, CDR1 is MNHNS and CDR2 is SASEGT. The CDR3 is 15 residues long. Here the CDR3 DNA reads TGTGCCAGCGGAAGCGGGGGGCCGTCCACAGATACGCAGTATTTT. Amino acid sequence: CASGSGGPSTDTQYF.